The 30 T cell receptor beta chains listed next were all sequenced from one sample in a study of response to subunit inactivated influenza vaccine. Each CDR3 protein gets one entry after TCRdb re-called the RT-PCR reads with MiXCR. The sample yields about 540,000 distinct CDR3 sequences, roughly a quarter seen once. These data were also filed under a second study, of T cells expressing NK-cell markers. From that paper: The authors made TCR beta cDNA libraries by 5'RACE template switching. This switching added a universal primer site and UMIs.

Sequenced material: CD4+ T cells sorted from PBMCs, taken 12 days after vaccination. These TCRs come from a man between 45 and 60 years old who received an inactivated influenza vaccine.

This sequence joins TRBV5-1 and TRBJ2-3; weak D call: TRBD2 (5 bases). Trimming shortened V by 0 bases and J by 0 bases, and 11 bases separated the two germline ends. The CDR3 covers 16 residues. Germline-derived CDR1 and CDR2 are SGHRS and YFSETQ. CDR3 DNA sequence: TGCGCCAGCAGCTTGGCCCAGGACTCTAGCACAGATACGCAGTATTTT. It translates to CASSLAQDSSTDTQYF.

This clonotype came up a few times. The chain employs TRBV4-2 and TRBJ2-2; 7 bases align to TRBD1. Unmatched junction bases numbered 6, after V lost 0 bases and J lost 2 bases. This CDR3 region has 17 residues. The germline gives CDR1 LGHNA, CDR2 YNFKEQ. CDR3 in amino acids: CASSQEVRGQNTGELFF. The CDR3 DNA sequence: TGTGCCAGCAGCCAAGAAGTGAGGGGGCAAAACACCGGGGAGCTGTTTTTT.

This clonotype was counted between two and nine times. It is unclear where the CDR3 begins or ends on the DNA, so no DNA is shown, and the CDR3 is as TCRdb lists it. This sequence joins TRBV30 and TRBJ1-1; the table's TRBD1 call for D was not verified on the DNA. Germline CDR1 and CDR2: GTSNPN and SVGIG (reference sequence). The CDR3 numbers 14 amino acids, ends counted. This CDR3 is CAWSVGQGAEYDFF.

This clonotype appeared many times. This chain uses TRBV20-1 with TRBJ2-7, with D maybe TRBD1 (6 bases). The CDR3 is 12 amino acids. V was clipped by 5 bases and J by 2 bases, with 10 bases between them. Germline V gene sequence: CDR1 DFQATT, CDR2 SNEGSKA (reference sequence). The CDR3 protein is CSASRGAYEQYF. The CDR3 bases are TGCAGTGCTTCCAGGGGTGCCTACGAGCAGTACTTC.

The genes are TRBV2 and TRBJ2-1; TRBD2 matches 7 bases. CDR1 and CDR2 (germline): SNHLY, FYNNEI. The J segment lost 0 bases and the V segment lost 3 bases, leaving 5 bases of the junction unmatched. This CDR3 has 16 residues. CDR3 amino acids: CASSDPRDYSYNEQFF. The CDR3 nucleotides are TGTGCCAGCAGTGATCCCCGGGACTACTCCTACAATGAGCAGTTCTTC.

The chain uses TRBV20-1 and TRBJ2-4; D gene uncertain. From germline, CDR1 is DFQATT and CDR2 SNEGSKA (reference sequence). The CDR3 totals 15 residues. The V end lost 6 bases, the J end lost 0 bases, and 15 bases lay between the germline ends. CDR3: CSASPPRSAKNIQYF. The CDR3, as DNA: TGCAGTGCCTCCCCCCCCCGGTCAGCCAAAAACATTCAGTACTTC.

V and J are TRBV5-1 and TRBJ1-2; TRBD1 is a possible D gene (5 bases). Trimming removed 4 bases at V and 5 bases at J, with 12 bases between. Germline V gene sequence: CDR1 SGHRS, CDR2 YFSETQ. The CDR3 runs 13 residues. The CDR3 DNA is TGCGCCAGCAGCGATGAGAAGGGGTATGGCTACACCTTC. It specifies CASSDEKGYGYTF.

CDR3 protein: CASRTEAKNIQYF. Written as DNA, the CDR3 is TGTGCCAGCAGAACAGAAGCCAAAAACATTCAGTACTTC. The chain couples TRBV11-1 to TRBJ2-4, with D uncertain. This CDR3 has 13 residues. Germline V gene data show CDR1 as SGHAT and CDR2 as FQDESV (reference sequence). V was trimmed by 6 bases and J by 0 bases, leaving 6 bases between them.

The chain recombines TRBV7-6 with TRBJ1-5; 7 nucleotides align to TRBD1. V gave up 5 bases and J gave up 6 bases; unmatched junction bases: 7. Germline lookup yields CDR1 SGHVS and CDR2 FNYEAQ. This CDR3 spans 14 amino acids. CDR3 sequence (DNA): TGTGCCAGCAGCGAGGTGGGGGACAGTCAGCCCCAGCATTTT. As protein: CASSEVGDSQPQHF.

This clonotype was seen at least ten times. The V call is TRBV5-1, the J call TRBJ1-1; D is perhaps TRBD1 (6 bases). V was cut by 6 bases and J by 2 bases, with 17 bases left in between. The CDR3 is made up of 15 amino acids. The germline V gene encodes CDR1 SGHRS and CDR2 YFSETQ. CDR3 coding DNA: TGCGCCAGCACCCAAGCCGGGACACTAAACACTGAAGCTTTCTTT. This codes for CASTQAGTLNTEAFF.

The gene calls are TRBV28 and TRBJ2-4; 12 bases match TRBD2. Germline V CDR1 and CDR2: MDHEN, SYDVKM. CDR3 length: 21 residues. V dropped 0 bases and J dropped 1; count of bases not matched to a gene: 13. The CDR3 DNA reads TGTGCCAGCAGTTTATGGGGCAGACTAGCGGGAGCACCGGGGGCCAAAAACATTCAGTACTTC. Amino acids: CASSLWGRLAGAPGAKNIQYF.

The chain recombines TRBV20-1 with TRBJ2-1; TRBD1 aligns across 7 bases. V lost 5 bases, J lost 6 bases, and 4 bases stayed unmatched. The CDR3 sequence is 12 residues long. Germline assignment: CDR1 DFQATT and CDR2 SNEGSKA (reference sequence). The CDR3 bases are TGCAGTGCTCTGGGACAGAGCAATGAGCAGTTCTTC. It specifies CSALGQSNEQFF.

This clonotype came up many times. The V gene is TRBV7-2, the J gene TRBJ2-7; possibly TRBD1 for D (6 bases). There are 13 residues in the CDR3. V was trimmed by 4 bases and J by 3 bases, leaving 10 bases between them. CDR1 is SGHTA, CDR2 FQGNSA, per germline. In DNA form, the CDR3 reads TGTGCCAGCAGCTCCCAAGGGGGCTACGAGCAGTACTTC. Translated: CASSSQGGYEQYF.

CDR3 coding DNA: TGCGCCAGCAGCCAAGAAGACAGGGGGGTCGACACCGGGGAGCTGTTTTTT. Translated: CASSQEDRGVDTGELFF. The genes are TRBV4-3 and TRBJ2-2, with TRBD1 matching 9 bases. V gave up 0 bases and J gave up 3 bases; unmatched junction bases: 5. Germline V gene lookup returns CDR1 LGHNA and CDR2 YSLEER. The CDR3 contains 17 residues.

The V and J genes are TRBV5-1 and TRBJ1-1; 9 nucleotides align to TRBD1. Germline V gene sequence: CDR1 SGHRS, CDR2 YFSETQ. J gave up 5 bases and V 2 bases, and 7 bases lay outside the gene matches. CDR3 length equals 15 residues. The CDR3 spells CASSLQGAGGTEAFF. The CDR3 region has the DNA TGCGCCAGCAGCTTACAGGGGGCTGGTGGGACTGAAGCTTTCTTT.

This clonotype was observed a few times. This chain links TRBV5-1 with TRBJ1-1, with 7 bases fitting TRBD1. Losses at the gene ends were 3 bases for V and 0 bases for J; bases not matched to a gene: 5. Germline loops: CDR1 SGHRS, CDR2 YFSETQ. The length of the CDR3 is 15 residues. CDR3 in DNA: TGCGCCAGCAGCTGGGGACAGTCGCTGAACACTGAAGCTTTCTTT. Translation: CASSWGQSLNTEAFF.

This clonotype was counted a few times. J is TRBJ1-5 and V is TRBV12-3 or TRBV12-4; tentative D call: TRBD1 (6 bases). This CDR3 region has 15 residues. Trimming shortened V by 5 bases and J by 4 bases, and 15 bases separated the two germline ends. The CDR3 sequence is CASSRGQALNQPQHF. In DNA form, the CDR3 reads TGTGCCAGCAGTCGGGGGCAGGCCCTAAATCAGCCCCAGCATTTT.

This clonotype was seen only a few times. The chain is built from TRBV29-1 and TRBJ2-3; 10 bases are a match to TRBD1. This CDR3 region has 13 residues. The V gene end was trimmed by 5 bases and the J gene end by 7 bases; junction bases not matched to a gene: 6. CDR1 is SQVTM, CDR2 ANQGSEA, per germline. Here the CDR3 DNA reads TGCAGCGTTAGTCGACAGGGGGCGTATACGCAGTATTTT. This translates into CSVSRQGAYTQYF.

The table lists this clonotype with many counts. The CDR3 reads CASSQGSPLRGGRLGADTQYF. CDR3 DNA sequence: TGCGCCAGCAGCCAAGGATCACCCCTCAGGGGGGGGCGCCTCGGAGCAGATACGCAGTATTTT. V and J are TRBV4-1 and TRBJ2-3; D tentatively fits TRBD1 or TRBD2 (7 bases each). Trimming stripped 1 base from V and 4 bases from J, with 30 bases between. CDR1 and CDR2 from the germline V gene are MGHRA and YSYEKL. The CDR3 contains 21 residues.

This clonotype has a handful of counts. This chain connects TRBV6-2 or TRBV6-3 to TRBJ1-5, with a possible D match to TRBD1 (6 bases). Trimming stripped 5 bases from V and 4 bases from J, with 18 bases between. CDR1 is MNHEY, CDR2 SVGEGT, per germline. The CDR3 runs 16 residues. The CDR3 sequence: CASSHPGRGINQPQHF. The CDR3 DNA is TGTGCCAGCAGTCATCCGGGCAGGGGCATTAATCAGCCCCAGCATTTT.

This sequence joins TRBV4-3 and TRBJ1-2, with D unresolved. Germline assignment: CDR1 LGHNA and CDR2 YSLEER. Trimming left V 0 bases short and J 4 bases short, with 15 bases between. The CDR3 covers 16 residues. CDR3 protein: CASSQDFSQPSYGYTF. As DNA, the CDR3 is TGCGCCAGCAGCCAAGATTTTTCTCAGCCGAGCTATGGCTACACCTTC.

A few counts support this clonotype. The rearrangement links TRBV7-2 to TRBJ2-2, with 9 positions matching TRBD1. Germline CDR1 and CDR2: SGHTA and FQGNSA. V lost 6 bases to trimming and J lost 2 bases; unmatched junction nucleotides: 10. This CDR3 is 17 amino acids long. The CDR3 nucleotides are TGTGCCAGCAGTCACCCCACAGGGGGCTTAAACACCGGGGAGCTGTTTTTT. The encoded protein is CASSHPTGGLNTGELFF.

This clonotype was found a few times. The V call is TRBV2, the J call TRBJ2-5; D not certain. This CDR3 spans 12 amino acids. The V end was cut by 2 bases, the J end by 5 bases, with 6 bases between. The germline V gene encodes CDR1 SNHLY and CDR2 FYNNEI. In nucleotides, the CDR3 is TGTGCCAGCAGTGAAAGCTGGGAGACCCAGTACTTC. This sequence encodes CASSESWETQYF.

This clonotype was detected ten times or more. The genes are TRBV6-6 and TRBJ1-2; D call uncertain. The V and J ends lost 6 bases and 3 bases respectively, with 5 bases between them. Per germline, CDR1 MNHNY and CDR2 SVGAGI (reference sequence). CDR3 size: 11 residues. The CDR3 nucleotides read TGTGCCAGCAGCCTCGACTATGGCTACACCTTC. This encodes CASSLDYGYTF.

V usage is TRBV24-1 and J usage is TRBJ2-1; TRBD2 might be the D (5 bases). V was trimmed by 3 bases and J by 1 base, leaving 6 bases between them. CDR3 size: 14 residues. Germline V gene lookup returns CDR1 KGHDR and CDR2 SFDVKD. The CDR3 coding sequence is TGTGCCACCAGTGATACGGGATCCTACAATGAGCAGTTCTTC. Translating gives CATSDTGSYNEQFF.

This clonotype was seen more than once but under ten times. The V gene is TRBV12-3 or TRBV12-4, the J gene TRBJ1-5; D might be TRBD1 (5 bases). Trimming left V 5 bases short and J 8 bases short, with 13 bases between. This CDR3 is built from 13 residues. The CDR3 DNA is TGTGCCAGCAGTACCGGGGCTACGGAGCCCCAGCATTTT. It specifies CASSTGATEPQHF.

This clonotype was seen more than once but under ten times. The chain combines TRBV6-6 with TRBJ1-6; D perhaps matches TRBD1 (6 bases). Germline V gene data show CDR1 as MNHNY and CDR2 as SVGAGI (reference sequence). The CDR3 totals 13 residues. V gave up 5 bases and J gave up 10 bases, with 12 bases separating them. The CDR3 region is CASSTGRKSPLHF. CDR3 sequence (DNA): TGTGCCAGCAGTACAGGGAGAAAGTCACCCCTCCACTTT.

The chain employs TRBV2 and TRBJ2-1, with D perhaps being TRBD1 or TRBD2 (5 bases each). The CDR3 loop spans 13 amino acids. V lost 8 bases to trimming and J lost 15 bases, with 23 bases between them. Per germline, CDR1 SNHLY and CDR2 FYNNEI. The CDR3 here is CASQSAKLGVRFF. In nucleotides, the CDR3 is TGTGCCAGCCAATCGGCAAAGTTGGGGGTTCGGTTCTTC.

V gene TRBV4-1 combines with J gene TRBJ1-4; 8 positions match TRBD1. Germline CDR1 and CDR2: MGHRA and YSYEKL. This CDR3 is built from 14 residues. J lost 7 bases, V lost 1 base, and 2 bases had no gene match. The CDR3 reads CASSQAGQGEKLFF. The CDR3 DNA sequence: TGCGCCAGCAGCCAAGCTGGACAGGGTGAAAAACTGTTTTTT.

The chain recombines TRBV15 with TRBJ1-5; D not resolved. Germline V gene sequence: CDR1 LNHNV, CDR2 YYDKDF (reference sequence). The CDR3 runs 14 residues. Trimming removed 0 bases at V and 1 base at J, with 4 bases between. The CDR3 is CATSRDRSNQPQHF. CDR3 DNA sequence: TGTGCCACCAGCAGAGACCGGAGCAATCAGCCCCAGCATTTT.